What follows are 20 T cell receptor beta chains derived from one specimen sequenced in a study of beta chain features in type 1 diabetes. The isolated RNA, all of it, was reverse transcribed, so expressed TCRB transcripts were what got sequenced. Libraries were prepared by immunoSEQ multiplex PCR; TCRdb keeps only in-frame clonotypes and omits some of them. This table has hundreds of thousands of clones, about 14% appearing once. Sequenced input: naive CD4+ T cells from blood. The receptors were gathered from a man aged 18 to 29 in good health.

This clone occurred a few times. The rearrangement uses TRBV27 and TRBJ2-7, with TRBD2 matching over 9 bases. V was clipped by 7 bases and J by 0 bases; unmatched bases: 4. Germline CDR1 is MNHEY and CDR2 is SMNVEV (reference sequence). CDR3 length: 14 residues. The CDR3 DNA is TGTGCCAGCATGGAGCGGGAGGTCTCCTACGAGCAGTACTTC. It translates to CASMEREVSYEQYF.

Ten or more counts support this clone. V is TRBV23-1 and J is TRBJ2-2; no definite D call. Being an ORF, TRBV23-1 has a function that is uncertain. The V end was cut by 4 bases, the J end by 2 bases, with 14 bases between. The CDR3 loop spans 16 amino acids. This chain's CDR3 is CASSRQTGLNTGELFF. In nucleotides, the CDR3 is TGCGCCAGCAGTCGGCAGACCGGCTTAAACACCGGGGAGCTGTTTTTT.

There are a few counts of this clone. The CDR3: CASSQGPYEQYF. CDR3 nucleotides: TGCGCCAGCAGTCAGGGTCCCTACGAGCAGTACTTC. The V call is TRBV23-1, the J call TRBJ2-7; D call uncertain. TRBV23-1 is designated an ORF whose function remains uncertain. Trimming left V 3 bases short and J 2 bases short, with 5 bases between. This CDR3 spans 12 amino acids.

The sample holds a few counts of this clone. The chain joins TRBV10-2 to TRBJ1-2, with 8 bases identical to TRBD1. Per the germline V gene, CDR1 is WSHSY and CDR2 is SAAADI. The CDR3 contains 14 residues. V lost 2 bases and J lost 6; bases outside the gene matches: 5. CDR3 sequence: CASSETGQAHGYTF. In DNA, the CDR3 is TGCGCCAGCAGTGAGACGGGACAGGCCCATGGCTACACCTTC.

The CDR3 DNA reads TGTGCCAGCAGCGAAGGGACAGGGTGGGACTATGGCTACACCTTC. It yields the protein CASSEGTGWDYGYTF. The rearrangement links TRBV7-2 to TRBJ1-2, with 9 positions matching TRBD1. The trim removed 5 bases at V and 3 bases at J, leaving 7 bases unmatched. The CDR3 runs 15 residues. Germline-derived CDR1 and CDR2 are SGHTA and FQGNSA.

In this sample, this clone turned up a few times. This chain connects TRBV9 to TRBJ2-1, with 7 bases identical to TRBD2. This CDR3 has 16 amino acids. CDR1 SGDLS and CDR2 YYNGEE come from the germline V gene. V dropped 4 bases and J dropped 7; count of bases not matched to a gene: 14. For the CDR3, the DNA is TGTGCCAGCAGCAAAGACCCGGGGGGACTCCAGAATGAGCAGTTCTTC. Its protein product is CASSKDPGGLQNEQFF.

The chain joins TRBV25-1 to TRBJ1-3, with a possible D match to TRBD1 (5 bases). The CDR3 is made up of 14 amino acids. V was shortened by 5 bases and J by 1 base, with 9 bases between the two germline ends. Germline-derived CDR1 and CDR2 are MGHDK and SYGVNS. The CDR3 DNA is TGTGCCAGCAGTTGGTGGGGGTCTGGAAACACCATATATTTT. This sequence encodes CASSWWGSGNTIYF. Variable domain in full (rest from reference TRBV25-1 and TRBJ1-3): EADIYQTPRYLVIGTGKKITLECSQTMGHDKMYWYQQDPGMELHLIHYSYGVNSTEKGDLSSESTVSRIRTEHFPLTLESARPSHTSQYLCASSWWGSGNTIYFGEGSWLTVV.

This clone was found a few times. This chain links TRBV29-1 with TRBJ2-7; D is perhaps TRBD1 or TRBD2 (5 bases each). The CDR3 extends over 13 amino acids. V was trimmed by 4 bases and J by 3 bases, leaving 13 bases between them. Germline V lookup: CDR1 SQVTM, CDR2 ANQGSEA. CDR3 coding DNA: TGCAGCGTTGGGGGACCGAGTTTCTACGAGCAGTACTTC. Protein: CSVGGPSFYEQYF.

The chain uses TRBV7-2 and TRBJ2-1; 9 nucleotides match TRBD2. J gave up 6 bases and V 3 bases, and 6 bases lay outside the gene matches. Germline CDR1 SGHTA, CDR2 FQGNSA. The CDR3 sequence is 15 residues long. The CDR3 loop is CASSLAGGPSNEQFF. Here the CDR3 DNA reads TGTGCCAGCAGCTTGGCGGGAGGGCCATCCAATGAGCAGTTCTTC.

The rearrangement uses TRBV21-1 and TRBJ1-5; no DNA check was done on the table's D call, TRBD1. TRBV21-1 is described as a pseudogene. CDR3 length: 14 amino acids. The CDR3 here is CASSTKGINQPQHF. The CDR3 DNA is TGTGCCAGCAGCACAAAGGGGATCAATCAGCCCCAGCATTTT.

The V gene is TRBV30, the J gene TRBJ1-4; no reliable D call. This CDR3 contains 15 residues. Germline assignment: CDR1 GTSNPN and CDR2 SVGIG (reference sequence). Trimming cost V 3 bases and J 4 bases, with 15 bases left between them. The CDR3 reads CAWRRGGHGNEKLFF. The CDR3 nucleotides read TGTGCCTGGAGACGAGGAGGGCACGGTAATGAAAAACTGTTTTTT.

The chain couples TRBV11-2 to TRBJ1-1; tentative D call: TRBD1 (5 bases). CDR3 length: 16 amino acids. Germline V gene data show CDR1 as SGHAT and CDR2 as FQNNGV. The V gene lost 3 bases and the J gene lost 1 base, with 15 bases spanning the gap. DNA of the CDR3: TGTGCCAGCAGCTTTCTCACGACAGCGGGGAACACTGAAGCTTTCTTT. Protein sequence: CASSFLTTAGNTEAFF.

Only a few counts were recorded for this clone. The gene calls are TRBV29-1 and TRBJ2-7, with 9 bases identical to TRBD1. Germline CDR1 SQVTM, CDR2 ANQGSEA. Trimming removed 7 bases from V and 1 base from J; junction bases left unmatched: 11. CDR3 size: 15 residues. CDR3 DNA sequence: TGCAGCGCATACCGCGGGGGACAGGGTTCCTACGAGCAGTACTTC. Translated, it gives CSAYRGGQGSYEQYF.

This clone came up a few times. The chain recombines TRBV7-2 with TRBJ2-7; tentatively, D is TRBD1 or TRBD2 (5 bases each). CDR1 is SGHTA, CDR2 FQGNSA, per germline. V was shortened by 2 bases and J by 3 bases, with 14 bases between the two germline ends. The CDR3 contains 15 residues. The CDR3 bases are TGTGCCAGCAGCTTATTTGCCGGGGCGATCTACGAGCAGTACTTC. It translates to CASSLFAGAIYEQYF.

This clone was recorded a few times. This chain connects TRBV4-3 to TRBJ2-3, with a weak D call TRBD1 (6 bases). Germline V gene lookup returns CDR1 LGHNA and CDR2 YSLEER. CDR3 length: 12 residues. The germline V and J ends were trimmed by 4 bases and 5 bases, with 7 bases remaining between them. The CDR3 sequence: CASSRTEDTQYF. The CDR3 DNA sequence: TGCGCCAGCAGCCGGACAGAAGATACGCAGTATTTT.

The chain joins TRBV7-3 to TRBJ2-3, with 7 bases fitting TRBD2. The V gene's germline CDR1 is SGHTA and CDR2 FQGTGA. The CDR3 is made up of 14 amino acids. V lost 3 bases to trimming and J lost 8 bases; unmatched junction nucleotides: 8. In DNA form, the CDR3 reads TGTGCCAGCAGCTTTACAAGCTCGGGGGGTACGCAGTATTTT. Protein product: CASSFTSSGGTQYF.

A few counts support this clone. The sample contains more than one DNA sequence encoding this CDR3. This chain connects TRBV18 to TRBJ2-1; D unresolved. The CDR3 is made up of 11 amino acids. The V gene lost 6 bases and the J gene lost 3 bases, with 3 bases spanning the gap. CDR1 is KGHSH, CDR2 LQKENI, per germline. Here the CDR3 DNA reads TGTGCCAGCTCTGACTACAATGAGCAGTTCTTC. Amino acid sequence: CASSDYNEQFF.

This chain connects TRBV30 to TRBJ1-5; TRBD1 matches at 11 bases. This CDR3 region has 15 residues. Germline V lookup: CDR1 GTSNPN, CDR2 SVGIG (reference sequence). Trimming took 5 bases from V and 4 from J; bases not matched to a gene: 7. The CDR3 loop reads CAWAGQGARNQPQHF. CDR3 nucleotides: TGTGCCTGGGCAGGACAGGGGGCGCGAAATCAGCCCCAGCATTTT.

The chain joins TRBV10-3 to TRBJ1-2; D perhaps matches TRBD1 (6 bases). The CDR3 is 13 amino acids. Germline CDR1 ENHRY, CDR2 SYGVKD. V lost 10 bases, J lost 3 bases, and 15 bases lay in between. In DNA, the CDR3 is TGTGCCAGCGGAGAAACAGGGTACTATGGCTACACCTTC. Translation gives CASGETGYYGYTF.

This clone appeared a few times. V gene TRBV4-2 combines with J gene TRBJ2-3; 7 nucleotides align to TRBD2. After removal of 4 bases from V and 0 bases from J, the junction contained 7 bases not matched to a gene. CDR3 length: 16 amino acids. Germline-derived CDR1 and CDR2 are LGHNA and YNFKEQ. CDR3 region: CASSPRPGGSTDTQYF. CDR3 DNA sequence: TGTGCCAGCAGCCCCCGCCCGGGAGGAAGCACAGATACGCAGTATTTT.